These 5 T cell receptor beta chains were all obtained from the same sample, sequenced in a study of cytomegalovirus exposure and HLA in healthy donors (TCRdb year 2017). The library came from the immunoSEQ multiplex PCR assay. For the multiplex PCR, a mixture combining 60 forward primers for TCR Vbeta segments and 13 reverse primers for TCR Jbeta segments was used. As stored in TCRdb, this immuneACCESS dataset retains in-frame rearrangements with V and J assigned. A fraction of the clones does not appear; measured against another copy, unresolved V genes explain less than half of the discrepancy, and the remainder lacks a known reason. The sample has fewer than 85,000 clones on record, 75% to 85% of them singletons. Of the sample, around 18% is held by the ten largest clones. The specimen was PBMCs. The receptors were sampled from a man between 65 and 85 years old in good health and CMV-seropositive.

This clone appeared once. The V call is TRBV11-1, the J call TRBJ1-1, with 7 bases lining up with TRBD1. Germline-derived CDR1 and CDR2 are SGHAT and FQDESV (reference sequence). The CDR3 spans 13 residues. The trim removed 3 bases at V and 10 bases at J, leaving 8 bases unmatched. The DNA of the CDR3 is TGTGCCAGCAGCTTTGAACAGGGACAGAGAGCTTTCTTT. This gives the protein CASSFEQGQRAFF.

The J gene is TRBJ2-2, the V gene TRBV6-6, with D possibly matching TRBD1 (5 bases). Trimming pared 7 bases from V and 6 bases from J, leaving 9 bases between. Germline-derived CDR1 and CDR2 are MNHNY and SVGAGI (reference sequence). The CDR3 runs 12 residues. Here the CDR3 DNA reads TGTGCCAGCACCATAGGGGCCGGGGAGCTGTTTTTT. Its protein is CASTIGAGELFF.

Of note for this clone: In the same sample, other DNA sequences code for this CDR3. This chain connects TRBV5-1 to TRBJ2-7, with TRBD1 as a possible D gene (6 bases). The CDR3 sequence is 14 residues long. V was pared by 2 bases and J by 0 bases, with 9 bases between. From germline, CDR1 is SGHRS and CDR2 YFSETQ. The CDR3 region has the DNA TGCGCCAGCAGCTTCGGACAGAGCTCCTACGAGCAGTACTTC. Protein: CASSFGQSSYEQYF. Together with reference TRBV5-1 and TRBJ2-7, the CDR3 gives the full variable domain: KAGVTQTPRYLIKTRGQQVTLSCSPISGHRSVSWYQQTPGQGLQFLFEYFSETQRNKGNFPGRFSGRQFSNSRSEMNVSTLELGDSALYLCASSFGQSSYEQYFGPGTRLTVT.

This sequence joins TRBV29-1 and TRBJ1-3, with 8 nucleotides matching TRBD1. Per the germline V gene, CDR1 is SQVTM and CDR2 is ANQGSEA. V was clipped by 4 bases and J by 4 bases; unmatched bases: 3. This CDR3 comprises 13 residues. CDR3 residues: CSVVGTGGNTIYF. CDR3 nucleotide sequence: TGCAGCGTTGTGGGGACAGGAGGAAACACCATATATTTT.

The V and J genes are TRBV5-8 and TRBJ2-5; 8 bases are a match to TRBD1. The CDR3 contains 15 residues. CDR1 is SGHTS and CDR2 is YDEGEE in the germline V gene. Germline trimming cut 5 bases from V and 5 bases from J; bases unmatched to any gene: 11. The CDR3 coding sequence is TGTGCCAGCAGAAAAGGACAGGGCGTAGTGGAGACCCAGTACTTC. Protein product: CASRKGQGVVETQYF.